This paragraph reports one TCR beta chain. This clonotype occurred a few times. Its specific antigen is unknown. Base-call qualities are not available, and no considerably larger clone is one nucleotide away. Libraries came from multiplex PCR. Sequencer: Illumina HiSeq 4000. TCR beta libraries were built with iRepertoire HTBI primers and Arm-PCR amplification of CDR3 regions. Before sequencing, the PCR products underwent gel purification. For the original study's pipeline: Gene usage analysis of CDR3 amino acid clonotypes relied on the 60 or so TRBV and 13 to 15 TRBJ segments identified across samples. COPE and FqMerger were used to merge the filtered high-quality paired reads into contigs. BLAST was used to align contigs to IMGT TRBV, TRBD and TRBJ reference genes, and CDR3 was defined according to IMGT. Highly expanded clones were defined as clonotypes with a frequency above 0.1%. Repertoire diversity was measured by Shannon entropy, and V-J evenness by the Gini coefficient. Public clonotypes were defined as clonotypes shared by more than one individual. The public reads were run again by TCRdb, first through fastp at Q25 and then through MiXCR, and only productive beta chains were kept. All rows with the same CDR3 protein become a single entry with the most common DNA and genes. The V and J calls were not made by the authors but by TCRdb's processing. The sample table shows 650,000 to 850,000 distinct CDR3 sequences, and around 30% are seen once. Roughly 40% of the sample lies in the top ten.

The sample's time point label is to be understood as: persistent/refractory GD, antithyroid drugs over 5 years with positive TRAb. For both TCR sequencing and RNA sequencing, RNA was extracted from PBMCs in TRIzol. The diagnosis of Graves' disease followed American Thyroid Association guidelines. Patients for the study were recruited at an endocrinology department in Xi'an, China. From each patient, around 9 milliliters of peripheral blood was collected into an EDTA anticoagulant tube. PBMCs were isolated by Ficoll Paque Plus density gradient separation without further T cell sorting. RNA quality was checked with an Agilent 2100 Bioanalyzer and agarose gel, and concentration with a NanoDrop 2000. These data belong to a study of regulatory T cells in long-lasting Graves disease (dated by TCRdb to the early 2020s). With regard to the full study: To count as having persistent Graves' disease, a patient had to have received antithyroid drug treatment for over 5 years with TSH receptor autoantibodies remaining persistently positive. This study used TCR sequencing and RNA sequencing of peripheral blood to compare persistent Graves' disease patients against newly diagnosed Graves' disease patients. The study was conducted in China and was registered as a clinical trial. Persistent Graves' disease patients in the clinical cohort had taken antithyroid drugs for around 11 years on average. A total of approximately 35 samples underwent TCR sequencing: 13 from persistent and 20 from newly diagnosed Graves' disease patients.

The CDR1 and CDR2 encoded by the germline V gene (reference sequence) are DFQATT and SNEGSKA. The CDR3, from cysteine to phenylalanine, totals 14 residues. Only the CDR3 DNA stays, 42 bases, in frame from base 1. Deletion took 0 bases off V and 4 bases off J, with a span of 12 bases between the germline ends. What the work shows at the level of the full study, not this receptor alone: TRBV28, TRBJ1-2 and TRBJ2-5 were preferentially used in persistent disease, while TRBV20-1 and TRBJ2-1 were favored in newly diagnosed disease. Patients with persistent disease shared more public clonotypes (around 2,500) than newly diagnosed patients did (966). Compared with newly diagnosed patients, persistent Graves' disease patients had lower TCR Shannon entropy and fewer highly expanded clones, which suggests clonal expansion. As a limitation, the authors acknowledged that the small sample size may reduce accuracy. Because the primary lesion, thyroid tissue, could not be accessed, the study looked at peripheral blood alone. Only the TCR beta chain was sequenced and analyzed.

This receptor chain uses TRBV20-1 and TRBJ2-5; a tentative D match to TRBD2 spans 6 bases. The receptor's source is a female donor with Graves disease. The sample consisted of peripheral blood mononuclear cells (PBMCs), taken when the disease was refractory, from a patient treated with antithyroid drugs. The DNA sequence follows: TGCAGTGCTAGAGATTGGGGACTCCGAGAGACCCAGTACTTC. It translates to CSARDWGLRETQYF.